This record concerns one T cell receptor beta chain sequence. The germline gives CDR1 SGHAT, CDR2 FQNNGV. V was clipped by 2 bases and J by 6 bases, with 10 bases between them. This CDR3 has 13 amino acids. This entry is derived from a study of blood T cell repertoires in COVID-19. Study details: Samples taken during acute and convalescent COVID-19 were collected in the United States, Italy and Spain. Sample material is recorded as cDNA or gDNA derived from T cells, B-cell-depleted T cells, or PBMCs.

Adults between roughly 18 and 90 years of age took part from more than 20 US areas. Participants' reported clinical history set cohort assignment. Using immunoSEQ multiplex PCR, the repertoire was profiled, and TCRdb retains in-frame clones only, with some absent. The sample lists roughly 250,000 clones, about nine tenths occurring once. The V gene is TRBV11-2, the J gene TRBJ1-2; D gene ambiguous. Source material: PBMCs or T cells enriched from blood (not recorded which). The clonotype was recovered from a woman in her twenties or thirties with acute COVID-19. The CDR3 nucleotides are TGTGCCAGCAGCTTATCCGCCGCGGATGGCTACACCTTC. Translation: CASSLSAADGYTF.